This TCR beta chain was recorded in a study of beta chain features in type 1 diabetes (dated by TCRdb to the late 2010s). As for the study more broadly: Mean age, gender distribution, total cell number and subset yield were not different between patients and healthy donors. A total of under 120,000,000 sorted cells were examined across all samples, and RNA yield correlated strongly with the number of cells per subset. The study compared the TCRB repertoires of sorted circulating CD4+ T cell subsets in recently diagnosed type 1 diabetes patients with those in matched healthy donors. Regulatory and stem cell-like memory subsets were isolated from only 8 patients and about eight healthy donors, whereas naive and central memory subsets came from all 30 or so donors.

Germline trimming amounts to 6 bases on V and 2 bases on J, with 6 as the count of junction bases outside the gene matches. Including cysteine and phenylalanine, the CDR3 has 14 amino acids. The retained sequence is limited to the CDR3, 42 bases, with the frame set at the first base. Looking up the germline V gene yields CDR1 MNHEY and CDR2 SVGAGI. The High Capacity cDNA Reverse Transcription Kit was used to reverse transcribe all of the isolated RNA, meaning that expressed TCRB transcripts were what got sequenced. Deep immunoSEQ sequencing was performed on naive, central memory and regulatory T cell samples, with an average of about 3.6 million total reads per sample. After sorted cells were lysed in RLT buffer, RNA was extracted with DNase-treated RNeasy Micro or Mini kits, with the choice depending on cell number. To prevent cross-contamination, every cell subset was processed on its own, while patient and healthy donor samples were processed together. TCRB sequences were amplified from cDNA with the immunoSEQ multiplex PCR, producing 87-bp fragments spanning the CDR3 region. Sequencing of the amplicons was done on the Illumina HiSeq platform. The original methods were these. PCR bias was computationally corrected using synthetic template baselines, reads within Hamming distance 2 were collapsed, and singletons that could not be merged were discarded. Reads were aligned against IMGT so that V, D and J genes, CDR3 length and insertions or deletions at six rearrangement sites could be assigned. Within each subset, clonotype counts were normalized to sorted cell number, after which true diversity and Gini coefficients were computed with the tcR R package. The overlap coefficient, calculated on TCRB nucleotide sequences, was used to quantify repertoire sharing. Entries here come from immuneACCESS through TCRdb and include only in-frame sequences with V and J called. Some clones fail to appear in such tables; in the studies checked, an unresolved V gene covers under half of the shortfall, and the cause of the remainder is unknown. The DNA gave D and trimming, while V, J and clone size come from that table. Here the sample has about 340,000 clones; roughly 8.8% occur a single time. The ten top clones hold 1% of the sample.

Each donor gave one peripheral blood draw, approximately 110 mL on average, collected into heparinised tubes. A BD FACSAria II was used to sort naive, central memory, regulatory and stem cell-like memory CD4+ T cells with a panel that included CD45RO, CCR7, CD25, CD127, CD95 and CD27. A purity above 95% was achieved for all sorted populations. PBMCs were isolated right away by Lymphoprep density gradient centrifugation and were stained directly, without culture. To minimize batch effects, samples were stained and sorted in pairs, one healthy donor with one patient per experiment. Study-wide conclusions, independent of this receptor: Because cDNA was sequenced instead of genomic DNA, activated cells with high expression could be over-represented, although the groups did not differ in activation or CD3 levels. Patients with type 1 diabetes made fewer insertions and deleted more nucleotides at VDJ recombination sites, implying thymic rearrangement abnormalities. The naive, central memory and regulatory TCRB repertoires appeared to resemble one another more closely among patients than among healthy donors. Because the HLA sub-analyses included only small numbers of individuals, any influence of HLA type on TCRB rearrangement was left unresolved. A moderate but significant shortening of TCRB CDR3 length was observed in type 1 diabetes patients in all four CD4+ subsets. PCR might favor shorter templates, but patient and control samples were amplified and corrected together, so any skew would affect both groups equally.

Of note for this clone: Its antigen target is currently unknown. No base quality values were provided; no much bigger clone lies one nucleotide off.

The rearranged segments are TRBV6-5 and TRBJ1-2; TRBD1 fits 7 bases in the junction. The sample taken for sequencing was central memory CD4+ T cells from blood. The clonotype was recovered from a man aged 25 to 45 with type 1 diabetes. The DNA sequence is as follows: TGTGCCAGCAGATCCATACAGGGGAACTATGGCTACACCTTC. It is translated as CASRSIQGNYGYTF.